These 27 T cell receptor beta chains were all obtained from the same sample, sequenced in a study of blood T cell repertoires in COVID-19. Sequencing was performed with immunoSEQ multiplex PCR; in TCRdb, only in-frame clones are kept and a portion is missing. The repertoire holds over 400,000 clones, roughly 85% seen once, with over 1.3% in the top ten. The sequenced material came from peripheral blood. These receptors all come from a woman under 40 with active or convalescent COVID-19.

This chain joins TRBV13 and TRBJ1-6; 9 positions match TRBD1. Germline V gene sequence: CDR1 PRHDT, CDR2 FYEKMQ (reference sequence). The CDR3 totals 14 residues. Trimming took 3 bases from V and 8 from J; bases not matched to a gene: 2. The chain's CDR3 is CASSLGQGDSPLHF. The DNA of the CDR3 is TGTGCCAGCAGCTTGGGACAGGGTGATTCACCCCTCCACTTT.

The chain recombines TRBV27 with TRBJ2-6, with 7 bases aligning to TRBD1. This CDR3 contains 17 residues. Germline V lookup: CDR1 MNHEY, CDR2 SMNVEV (reference sequence). V was clipped by 4 bases and J by 0 bases; unmatched bases: 6. CDR3 residues: CASSSDRVTSGANVLTF. The CDR3 DNA follows: TGTGCCAGCAGTTCCGACAGGGTTACCTCTGGGGCCAACGTCCTGACTTTC. Based on the CDR3 plus reference TRBV27 and TRBJ2-6, the full variable domain is EAQVTQNPRYLITVTGKKLTVTCSQNMNHEYMSWYRQDPGLGLRQIYYSMNVEVTDKGDVPEGYKVSRKEKRNFPLILESPSPNQTSLYFCASSSDRVTSGANVLTFGAGSRLTVL.

This chain links TRBV5-4 with TRBJ2-1; possibly TRBD2 for D (7 bases). V dropped 2 bases and J dropped 7 bases, with 16 bases sitting between them. Germline V CDR1 and CDR2: SGHNT, YYREEE (reference sequence). This CDR3 is built from 15 residues. The CDR3 coding sequence is TGTGCCAGCAGCTTAAGAGGGGGGGCCAAGAATGAGCAGTTCTTC. Protein product: CASSLRGGAKNEQFF.

This chain joins TRBV3-1 (or the pseudogene TRBV3-2) and TRBJ1-1, with a possible D match to TRBD1 (5 bases). The CDR3 totals 14 residues. Germline assignment: CDR1 LGHDT and CDR2 YNNKEL (reference sequence). Trimming shortened V by 1 base and J by 2 bases, and 8 bases separated the two germline ends. The CDR3 is CASSQVGLNTEAFF. The DNA for the CDR3 is TGTGCCAGCAGCCAAGTGGGACTAAACACTGAAGCTTTCTTT.

The chain employs TRBV7-9 and TRBJ1-2; D gene ambiguous. V was clipped by 2 bases and J by 6 bases, with 7 bases between them. Germline V gene lookup returns CDR1 SEHNR and CDR2 FQNEAQ (reference sequence). The CDR3 runs to 12 residues. The CDR3: CASSLSGDGYTF. The CDR3 bases are TGTGCCAGCAGCTTAAGCGGGGATGGCTACACCTTC. The full variable domain, rest sourced from reference TRBV7-9 and TRBJ1-2, is DTGVSQNPRHKITKRGQNVTFRCDPISEHNRLYWYRQTLGQGPEFLTYFQNEAQLEKSRLLSDRFSAERPKGSFSTLEIQRTEQGDSAMYLCASSLSGDGYTFGSGTRLTVV.

J is TRBJ1-1 and V is TRBV3-1 (or the pseudogene TRBV3-2), with 8 bases fitting TRBD1. With V trimmed by 4 bases and J by 4 bases, 5 bases remained unmatched. In germline, CDR1 is LGHDT, CDR2 YNNKEL (reference sequence). The CDR3 spans 14 residues. CDR3 coding DNA: TGTGCCAGCAGCCCGCAGGGGGCGATCACTGAAGCTTTCTTT. It yields the protein CASSPQGAITEAFF.

The chain uses TRBV18 and TRBJ1-3; no clear D. This CDR3 is built from 15 residues. V was shortened by 0 bases and J by 4 bases, with 10 bases between the two germline ends. The V gene's germline CDR1 is KGHSH and CDR2 LQKENI. The CDR3 is CASSPPDFAGNTIYF. The CDR3 DNA reads TGTGCCAGCTCACCACCGGACTTCGCAGGAAACACCATATATTTT. The whole variable domain, filled in from reference TRBV18 and TRBJ1-3, reads NAGVMQNPRHLVRRRGQEARLRCSPMKGHSHVYWYRQLPEEGLKFMVYLQKENIIDESGMPKERFSAEFPKEGPSILRIQQVVRGDSAAYFCASSPPDFAGNTIYFGEGSWLTVV.

About this clone itself: A junction end diverges from the germline sequence, so it may reflect a read error. The chain recombines TRBV6-5 with TRBJ1-1, with D maybe TRBD1 (6 bases). The CDR3 consists of 14 residues. The germline gives CDR1 MNHEY, CDR2 SVGAGI. Here the CDR3 reads CASSPTGMKTEAFF. CDR3 sequence (DNA): TGTGCCAGCAGTCCAACAGGGATGAAGACTGAAGCTTTCTTT.

The CDR3, as DNA: TGCGCCAGCAGCCAAGAGGGGGGAATTGGGAACACTGAAGCTTTCTTT. Translating gives CASSQEGGIGNTEAFF. The chain joins TRBV4-1 to TRBJ1-1, with TRBD1 as a possible D gene (5 bases). Germline V lookup: CDR1 MGHRA, CDR2 YSYEKL. Trimming cost V 0 bases and J 1 base, with 12 bases left between them. The CDR3 loop spans 16 amino acids.

This clone was found once. DNA for the CDR3: TGTGCCAGCAGCCGCTGGGCACTAGCGAACTTCCCAGATACGCAGTATTTT. It is translated as CASSRWALANFPDTQYF. The chain joins TRBV7-8 to TRBJ2-3; TRBD2 matches at 7 bases. The CDR3 totals 17 residues. From germline, CDR1 is SGHVS and CDR2 FQNEAQ. Germline trimming cut 5 bases from V and 4 bases from J; bases unmatched to any gene: 15.

The chain couples TRBV10-3 to TRBJ2-5, with TRBD2 matching 14 bases. CDR3 length: 18 residues. J lost 5 bases, V lost 3 bases, and 11 bases had no gene match. Germline values: CDR1 ENHRY, CDR2 SYGVKD. DNA of the CDR3: TGTGCCATCAGTGACCCTGGACTAGCGGGGGGTTCCGGGGAGACCCAGTACTTC. This sequence encodes CAISDPGLAGGSGETQYF.

This clone was detected a few times. The chain recombines TRBV4-1 with TRBJ2-7; 9 nucleotides align to TRBD2. CDR1 and CDR2 from the germline V gene are MGHRA and YSYEKL. V lost 1 base and J lost 2; bases outside the gene matches: 3. This CDR3 is built from 15 residues. CDR3 sequence reads: CASSQGLADTYEQYF. CDR3 DNA sequence: TGCGCCAGCAGCCAAGGACTAGCGGATACCTACGAGCAGTACTTC.

CDR3 in amino acids: CASSLRESSTDTQYF. CDR3 DNA: TGTGCCAGCAGCTTACGGGAATCTAGCACAGATACGCAGTATTTT. The J gene is TRBJ2-3, the V gene TRBV7-7; D perhaps matches TRBD2 (5 bases). The V gene's germline CDR1 is SSHAT and CDR2 FNYEAQ (reference sequence). The CDR3 covers 15 residues. V was trimmed by 2 bases and J by 0 bases, leaving 9 bases between them.

This chain uses TRBV28 with TRBJ2-5, with D perhaps TRBD1 (6 bases). CDR3 length: 15 amino acids. Germline-derived CDR1 and CDR2 are MDHEN and SYDVKM. V lost 1 base to trimming and J lost 4 bases, with 13 bases between them. The CDR3 bases are TGTGCCAGCAGTTTATACACAGGGTCGAGAGAGACCCAGTACTTC. This sequence encodes CASSLYTGSRETQYF.

J is TRBJ1-1 and V is TRBV9, with D unresolved. The V and J ends lost 0 bases and 1 base respectively, with 7 bases between them. The CDR3 consists of 14 residues. CDR1 and CDR2 from the germline V gene are SGDLS and YYNGEE. The CDR3 reads CASSVGAGNTEAFF. The CDR3 DNA sequence: TGTGCCAGCAGCGTAGGGGCGGGGAACACTGAAGCTTTCTTT.

V gene TRBV6-6 combines with J gene TRBJ2-3; 7 bases match TRBD1. This CDR3 is 17 amino acids long. V trimming: 5 bases; J trimming: 3 bases; junction bases outside the gene matches: 14. Germline V CDR1 and CDR2: MNHNY, SVGAGI (reference sequence). CDR3 sequence: CASSLQGSTGVTDTQYF. Written as DNA, the CDR3 is TGTGCCAGCAGTCTCCAGGGCTCCACAGGGGTAACAGATACGCAGTATTTT.

The V gene is TRBV7-2, the J gene TRBJ2-1; D perhaps matches TRBD2 (6 bases). Looked up from germline, CDR1 is SGHTA and CDR2 is FQGNSA. With 1 base removed from V and 7 bases from J, the gap between germline ends came to 14 bases. The CDR3 totals 15 residues. CDR3 DNA sequence: TGTGCCAGCAGCTTAGATGGCGGGGTCTGGAATGAGCAGTTCTTC. Amino acids: CASSLDGGVWNEQFF.

The chain recombines TRBV5-4 with TRBJ1-1; D not resolved. Looked up from germline, CDR1 is SGHNT and CDR2 is YYREEE (reference sequence). The CDR3 contains 16 residues. The V and J ends lost 1 base and 4 bases respectively, with 17 bases between them. CDR3 bases: TGTGCCAGCAGCTTGTTTAGCCCGACGGGGATCACTGAAGCTTTCTTT. Protein product: CASSLFSPTGITEAFF.

The chain couples TRBV11-2 to TRBJ2-7; 9 bases align to TRBD1. With V trimmed by 4 bases and J by 4 bases, 8 bases remained unmatched. This CDR3 spans 15 amino acids. Germline V CDR1 and CDR2: SGHAT, FQNNGV. The CDR3 reads CASSWDRENWYEQYF. In DNA form, the CDR3 reads TGTGCCAGCAGCTGGGACAGGGAGAATTGGTACGAGCAGTACTTC.

This sequence joins TRBV10-3 and TRBJ2-3; a weak D match, TRBD2 (6 bases). Germline V gene sequence: CDR1 ENHRY, CDR2 SYGVKD. The ends were cut back, 3 bases at V and 5 bases at J, with 12 bases in the middle. The CDR3 contains 14 residues. CDR3 loop: CAISDGGSQDTQYF. CDR3 sequence (DNA): TGTGCCATCAGTGATGGGGGGAGTCAAGATACGCAGTATTTT.

The chain links TRBV10-3 to TRBJ2-5, with TRBD1 as a possible D gene (6 bases). The CDR3 loop spans 13 amino acids. Trimming stripped 6 bases from V and 5 bases from J, with 13 bases between. Germline values: CDR1 ENHRY, CDR2 SYGVKD. The CDR3 protein is CAIRQGLGETQYF. CDR3 nucleotide sequence: TGTGCCATCAGACAGGGTTTAGGGGAGACCCAGTACTTC.

In the case of this clone: Sequence at one end of the junction differs from germline and may be a read error. This chain joins TRBV20-1 and TRBJ1-2; D ambiguous. The germline gives CDR1 DFQATT, CDR2 SNEGSKA (reference sequence). This CDR3 is 11 amino acids long. The CDR3 DNA is TGCAGTGCTAGCGACTTTCCTCGGATCGTCTTC. This translates into CSASDFPRIVF.

The CDR3 here is CASSLSLPGGEAFF. For the CDR3, the DNA is TGCGCCAGCAGCTTGAGTCTACCCGGGGGTGAAGCTTTCTTT. V usage is TRBV5-1 and J usage is TRBJ1-1, with D tentatively TRBD1 (5 bases). The V end was cut by 1 base, the J end by 7 bases, with 14 bases between. Germline V gene data show CDR1 as SGHRS and CDR2 as YFSETQ. This CDR3 has 14 residues. Based on the CDR3 plus reference TRBV5-1 and TRBJ1-1, the full variable domain is KAGVTQTPRYLIKTRGQQVTLSCSPISGHRSVSWYQQTPGQGLQFLFEYFSETQRNKGNFPGRFSGRQFSNSRSEMNVSTLELGDSALYLCASSLSLPGGEAFFGQGTRLTVV.

V usage is TRBV6-2 or TRBV6-3 and J usage is TRBJ2-7; TRBD1 is a possible D gene (6 bases). The CDR3 is 12 amino acids. Trimming took off 5 bases at V and 3 bases at J, with 8 bases between the two ends. Germline loops: CDR1 MNHEY, CDR2 SVGEGT. The CDR3 coding sequence is TGTGCCAGCAGTAGGACAGTCTACGAGCAGTACTTC. This encodes CASSRTVYEQYF.

V and J are TRBV2 and TRBJ1-1; tentatively, D is TRBD1 (6 bases). The V gene lost 6 bases and the J gene lost 4 bases, with 12 bases spanning the gap. Germline loops: CDR1 SNHLY, CDR2 FYNNEI. This CDR3 spans 13 amino acids. The CDR3 loop reads CASSDDRFTEAFF. The CDR3 DNA is TGTGCCAGCAGCGACGACAGGTTCACTGAAGCTTTCTTT.

As DNA, the CDR3 is TGTGCCAGCAGCTTAGGGCGAGCGGATACCTTAAACACCGGGGAGCTGTTTTTT. It encodes CASSLGRADTLNTGELFF. The chain recombines TRBV11-2 with TRBJ2-2; D possibly corresponds to TRBD2 (5 bases). The length of the CDR3 is 18 residues. The germline V gene encodes CDR1 SGHAT and CDR2 FQNNGV. The V gene lost 1 base and the J gene lost 2 bases, with 17 bases spanning the gap.

CDR3 residues: CASSVAGDYTF. The CDR3, as DNA: TGTGCCAGCAGCGTAGCAGGGGACTACACCTTC. J is TRBJ1-2 and V is TRBV9, with D possibly being TRBD1 (6 bases). Trimming left V 0 bases short and J 10 bases short, with 7 bases between. Germline V gene lookup returns CDR1 SGDLS and CDR2 YYNGEE. The CDR3 extends over 11 amino acids. The variable domain in full, completed from reference TRBV9 and TRBJ1-2, reads DSGVTQTPKHLITATGQRVTLRCSPRSGDLSVYWYQQSLDQGLQFLIQYYNGEERAKGNILERFSAQQFPDLHSELNLSSLELGDSALYFCASSVAGDYTFGSGTRLTVV.